Below are 7 T cell receptor beta chains sequenced from a single sample in a study of radiation and T cells in renal cell carcinoma. Some clones are missing from TCRdb's copy, which holds only in-frame ones; the method was immunoSEQ multiplex PCR. The table includes about 130,000 clones, around 83% detected once. This sample's time point: baseline pretreatment blood. Treatment in this sample: 15 Gy SBRT to primary tumor, nephrectomy 4 weeks later. This material consisted of blood, taken from a patient whose treatment included radiotherapy and nephrectomy. Source of these receptors: a woman aged 55-75 years with renal cell carcinoma.

V and J are TRBV7-2 and TRBJ2-5; tentative D call: TRBD1 (6 bases). The CDR3 spans 14 residues. Germline V gene sequence: CDR1 SGHTA, CDR2 FQGNSA. V lost 5 bases to trimming and J lost 8 bases, with 18 bases between them. The CDR3 reads CASSPRTAIPTQYF. The CDR3 DNA follows: TGTGCCAGCAGCCCCCGGACAGCCATTCCTACCCAGTACTTC. The full variable domain, in which reference TRBV7-2 and TRBJ2-5 provide the parts outside the CDR3, is GAGVSQSPSNKVTEKGKDVELRCDPISGHTALYWYRQSLGQGLEFLIYFQGNSAPDKSGLPSDRFSAERTGGSVSTLTIQRTQQEDSAVYLCASSPRTAIPTQYFGPGTRLLVL.

This chain connects TRBV9 to TRBJ1-2, with D maybe TRBD1 (5 bases). CDR1 is SGDLS and CDR2 is YYNGEE in the germline V gene. Trimming removed 0 bases from V and 5 bases from J, with 11 bases in between. This CDR3 is built from 14 residues. The CDR3 DNA is TGTGCCAGCAGCGTAGAACAGGCTCCTTATGGCTACACCTTC. Translation: CASSVEQAPYGYTF.

V and J are TRBV10-3 and TRBJ2-7; the D is unclear. The CDR3 has 13 residues. CDR1 ENHRY and CDR2 SYGVKD come from the germline V gene. The V end lost 2 bases, the J end lost 6 bases, and 11 bases lay between the germline ends. In DNA form, the CDR3 reads TGTGCCATCAGTGAGCCCGACCAGATCGAGCAGTACTTC. Its translation is CAISEPDQIEQYF.

The chain is built from TRBV29-1 and TRBJ2-7; D unclear. Germline assignment: CDR1 SQVTM and CDR2 ANQGSEA. The CDR3 is 13 amino acids. Trimming pared 4 bases from V and 5 bases from J, leaving 15 bases between. The CDR3 spells CSVVEENQDEQYF. The CDR3, as DNA: TGCAGCGTTGTAGAGGAGAATCAGGACGAGCAGTACTTC.

V is TRBV5-5 and J is TRBJ1-4, with TRBD1 matching 9 bases. Germline trimming cut 3 bases from V and 4 bases from J; bases unmatched to any gene: 7. CDR1 is SGHKS and CDR2 is YYEKEE in the germline V gene (reference sequence). The CDR3 is 16 residues long. In DNA, the CDR3 is TGTGCCAGCAGCTCAGTCCCGGGACAGGGTAATGAAAAACTGTTTTTT. Amino acid sequence: CASSSVPGQGNEKLFF.

The chain joins TRBV28 to TRBJ2-5, with 10 bases aligning to TRBD2. Trimming removed 6 bases from V and 5 bases from J; junction bases left unmatched: 6. The CDR3 has 14 residues. Germline CDR1 is MDHEN and CDR2 is SYDVKM. CDR3 sequence: CASRKREGQETQYF. The CDR3 nucleotides read TGTGCCAGCAGGAAGCGGGAGGGCCAGGAGACCCAGTACTTC.

This chain joins TRBV5-1 and TRBJ2-3, with D possibly matching TRBD2 (6 bases). Trimming pared 4 bases from V and 4 bases from J, leaving 19 bases between. The V gene's germline CDR1 is SGHRS and CDR2 YFSETQ. This CDR3 has 16 residues. Written as DNA, the CDR3 is TGCGCCAGCAGCCGTTCGGGACTCACGACGGCAGATACGCAGTATTTT. It translates to CASSRSGLTTADTQYF.